This TCR beta chain derives from a study of T cell repertoires in cytomegalovirus infection. Study-level information: Both CMV infection and a matching HLA type were indicated by public TCR beta signatures.

This clonotype was observed a few times. TCRdb re-called the reads with MiXCR, one entry per CDR3 protein. Among 200,000 to 250,000 distinct CDR3 sequences listed, roughly 6.5% were seen once. Sequenced sample: PBMCs. The source is a human donor in good health (CMV status not recorded). Some clones in this sample may be carry-over from other donors' samples.

The CDR3 DNA reads as TGCAGTGCTCCAGCGCCGGGGTCGGGGACCCAGTACTTC. Translation gives CSAPAPGSGTQYF. The V call is TRBV20-1, the J call TRBJ2-5, with a weak D call TRBD2 (5 bases). CDR1 and CDR2 from the germline V gene are DFQATT and SNEGSKA (reference sequence). Trimming cost V 5 bases and J 7 bases, with 17 bases left between them. There are 13 residues in the CDR3.